Shown below are 24 T cell receptor beta chains from a single sample sequenced in a study of response to subunit inactivated influenza vaccine. A single record per CDR3 protein comes from TCRdb applying MiXCR to the RT-PCR reads. The table includes hundreds of thousands of distinct CDR3 sequences, 14% detected once. Sequencing used PBMCs from blood, obtained roughly 2 weeks before vaccination. These receptors were collected from a man aged 50 to 60 who received an inactivated influenza vaccine.

This rearrangement joins TRBV29-1 to TRBJ2-1, with D perhaps matching TRBD1 (6 bases). The CDR3 spans 13 residues. Germline loops: CDR1 SQVTM, CDR2 ANQGSEA. V was cut by 6 bases and J by 7 bases, with 16 bases left in between. CDR3 in amino acids: CSVLPNRENEQFF. In nucleotides, the CDR3 is TGCAGCGTCCTGCCGAACAGGGAGAATGAGCAGTTCTTC.

The V gene is TRBV20-1, the J gene TRBJ2-7; TRBD1 aligns across 8 bases. Germline values: CDR1 DFQATT, CDR2 SNEGSKA (reference sequence). The V and J ends lost 0 bases and 2 bases, in that order; junction bases with no gene match: 6. The CDR3 loop spans 15 amino acids. The CDR3 coding sequence is TGCAGTGCTAGAGACCCGACAGGGGCGCCCTACGAGCAGTACTTC. It translates to CSARDPTGAPYEQYF.

V is TRBV6-1 and J is TRBJ2-1; D is uncertain. The CDR3 has 10 amino acids. The ends were cut back, 6 bases at V and 8 bases at J, with 5 bases in the middle. The germline V gene has CDR1 MNHNS and CDR2 SASEGT. The CDR3 here is CASRGHEQFF. The CDR3 DNA is TGTGCCAGCAGAGGACATGAGCAGTTCTTC.

The gene calls are TRBV2 and TRBJ1-1; tentatively, D is TRBD1 (5 bases). Deletions cut 11 bases from V and 5 bases from J, with 15 bases between. CDR1 SNHLY and CDR2 FYNNEI come from the germline V gene. The CDR3 is 12 residues long. Here the CDR3 reads CAGGTGGTEAFF. The CDR3, as DNA: TGTGCCGGGGGGACCGGGGGGACTGAAGCTTTCTTT.

J is TRBJ2-7 and V is TRBV7-2; 11 bases match TRBD2. The J segment lost 2 bases and the V segment lost 5 bases, leaving 5 bases of the junction unmatched. The CDR3 runs to 15 residues. Per germline, CDR1 SGHTA and CDR2 FQGNSA. In DNA, the CDR3 is TGTGCCAGCAGCCCCACTAGCGGGAGTACCTACGAGCAGTACTTC. Protein sequence: CASSPTSGSTYEQYF.

This clonotype was detected many times. The gene calls are TRBV11-1 and TRBJ2-7; possible D gene TRBD2, 6 bases. Deletions cut 5 bases from V and 2 bases from J, with 16 bases between. The CDR3 has 15 amino acids. The germline CDR1 and CDR2 sequences are SGHAT and FQDESV (reference sequence). CDR3 DNA: TGTGCCAGCAGCCAAGGTGGCGGGGTCGCCTACGAGCAGTACTTC. The encoded protein is CASSQGGGVAYEQYF.

The chain uses TRBV27 and TRBJ2-7, with D uncertain. Germline V lookup: CDR1 MNHEY, CDR2 SMNVEV (reference sequence). The germline V and J ends were trimmed by 10 bases and 7 bases, with 14 bases remaining between them. This CDR3 has 11 amino acids. The CDR3 sequence: CANSRSLEQYF. As DNA, the CDR3 is TGTGCCAATTCGAGGTCCCTTGAGCAGTACTTC.

This clonotype was detected a few times. The chain links TRBV5-1 to TRBJ1-1; the match to TRBD1 covers 9 bases. CDR3 length equals 16 residues. Per germline, CDR1 SGHRS and CDR2 YFSETQ. Germline trimming cut 7 bases from V and 3 bases from J; bases unmatched to any gene: 13. The CDR3 DNA sequence: TGCGCCAGCGTACTTGACCCCGGACAGGGGCACACTGAAGCTTTCTTT. Residues: CASVLDPGQGHTEAFF.

The V gene is TRBV9, the J gene TRBJ1-2; no firm D call. Germline CDR1 reads SGDLS; CDR2 reads YYNGEE. Trimming removed 0 bases at V and 2 bases at J, with 8 bases between. This CDR3 has 14 amino acids. The CDR3 reads CASSVATGNYGYTF. The DNA of the CDR3 is TGTGCCAGCAGCGTAGCTACGGGGAACTATGGCTACACCTTC.

This clonotype was observed a handful of times. The chain uses TRBV4-2 and TRBJ2-5; D is unresolved. Trimming removed 3 bases at V and 4 bases at J, with 12 bases between. From germline, CDR1 is LGHNA and CDR2 YNFKEQ. This CDR3 has 14 amino acids. This chain's CDR3 is CASSHPGSGETQYF. Written as DNA, the CDR3 is TGTGCCAGCAGCCATCCAGGATCGGGAGAGACCCAGTACTTC.

V is TRBV12-3 or TRBV12-4 and J is TRBJ2-6; unclear D gene. The V end was cut by 6 bases, the J end by 2 bases, with 17 bases between. CDR3 size: 17 residues. The DNA for the CDR3 is TGTGCCAGCAGAAGAAGTTCTGAGTTGCCTGGGGCCAACGTCCTGACTTTC. Encoded protein: CASRRSSELPGANVLTF.

The chain uses TRBV7-2 and TRBJ2-7, with TRBD1 as a possible D gene (6 bases). CDR1 is SGHTA and CDR2 is FQGNSA in the germline V gene. This CDR3 contains 15 residues. V gave up 1 base and J gave up 1 base, with 11 bases separating them. As DNA, the CDR3 is TGTGCCAGCAGCTTAGTACAGGGAAAATCCTACGAGCAGTACTTC. Translating it yields CASSLVQGKSYEQYF.

The chain has TRBV3-1 and TRBJ1-1; the D is unclear. The CDR3 has 12 residues. Germline V CDR1 and CDR2: LGHDT, YNNKEL (reference sequence). V was cut by 4 bases and J by 6 bases, with 9 bases left in between. The CDR3 loop is CASSRSAAEAFF. The CDR3 DNA follows: TGTGCCAGCAGCCGCTCGGCGGCTGAAGCTTTCTTT.

This clonotype was seen more than once but under ten times. The chain combines TRBV7-2 with TRBJ2-3; 7 bases match TRBD2. The CDR3 runs 14 residues. Germline CDR1 and CDR2: SGHTA and FQGNSA. With 4 bases clipped from V and 12 bases from J, the junction kept 13 bases outside the gene matches. The CDR3 is CASSSPGLKESQYF. Written as DNA, the CDR3 is TGTGCCAGCAGCTCGCCGGGACTAAAGGAGTCCCAGTATTTT.

This clonotype has more than one count but fewer than ten. CDR3 in DNA: TGTGCCAGCAGCTTATCACAGGGACCCGTCGGTACGCAGTATTTT. Translated, it gives CASSLSQGPVGTQYF. This chain joins TRBV6-2 or TRBV6-3 and TRBJ2-3; D is possibly TRBD1 (6 bases). The CDR3 extends over 15 amino acids. V shed 6 bases and J shed 8 bases, with 21 bases lying between them. Germline V CDR1 and CDR2: MNHEY, SVGEGT.

The rearrangement uses TRBV24-1 and TRBJ2-1; D could derive from TRBD1 or TRBD2 (5 bases each). Looked up from germline, CDR1 is KGHDR and CDR2 is SFDVKD. V lost 5 bases, J lost 4 bases, and 17 bases lay in between. There are 16 residues in the CDR3. The CDR3, as DNA: TGTGCCACCAGTGGTGAGACAGAGGGCACTTACAATGAGCAGTTCTTC. It specifies CATSGETEGTYNEQFF.

This clonotype was recorded a few times. V usage is TRBV7-9 and J usage is TRBJ2-7, with no clear D. The V and J ends lost 1 base and 8 bases respectively, with 15 bases between them. The CDR3 has 14 residues. Germline-derived CDR1 and CDR2 are SEHNR and FQNEAQ (reference sequence). The CDR3 here is CASSLDHRSAQQYF. CDR3 nucleotide sequence: TGTGCCAGCAGCTTAGATCATCGGTCCGCTCAGCAGTACTTC.

This clonotype turned up a few times. The chain's CDR3 is CASSKGSGSNYNEQFF. As DNA, the CDR3 is TGCGCCAGCAGCAAAGGTAGCGGGAGCAACTACAATGAGCAGTTCTTC. V gene TRBV5-1 combines with J gene TRBJ2-1, with 9 bases fitting TRBD2. V gave up 4 bases and J gave up 3 bases; unmatched junction bases: 8. CDR1 is SGHRS and CDR2 is YFSETQ in the germline V gene. The CDR3 is 16 residues long.

The genes are TRBV30 and TRBJ1-3; TRBD1 matches 7 bases. Germline assignment: CDR1 GTSNPN and CDR2 SVGIG (reference sequence). The J segment lost 0 bases and the V segment lost 3 bases, leaving 5 bases of the junction unmatched. This CDR3 contains 15 residues. The CDR3 protein is CAWRRDRHSGNTIYF. As DNA, the CDR3 is TGTGCCTGGAGACGGGACAGACACTCTGGAAACACCATATATTTT.

Only a few counts were recorded for this clonotype. This chain connects TRBV12-3 or TRBV12-4 to TRBJ2-7; D not certain. The CDR3 contains 13 residues. The V end lost 3 bases, the J end lost 4 bases, and 10 bases lay between the germline ends. The CDR3 loop is CASSFGVLYEQYF. The CDR3 DNA reads as TGTGCCAGCAGTTTTGGGGTCTTGTACGAGCAGTACTTC.

This clonotype was detected only once. V and J are TRBV7-2 and TRBJ2-1; 8 positions agree with TRBD2. In germline, CDR1 is SGHTA, CDR2 FQGNSA. V was pared by 5 bases and J by 6 bases, with 6 bases of the junction left unmatched. This CDR3 is 14 amino acids long. CDR3 bases: TGTGCCAGCAGCCAGGGACTAGGGAGCAATGAGCAGTTCTTC. Protein product: CASSQGLGSNEQFF.

The rearrangement uses TRBV6-5 and TRBJ2-3; 8 bases fit TRBD2. With 4 bases clipped from V and 2 bases from J, the junction kept 5 bases outside the gene matches. CDR1 is MNHEY and CDR2 is SVGAGI in the germline V gene. The CDR3 totals 15 residues. CDR3 bases: TGTGCCAGCAGTTGGGCTAGCGGGTTCACAGATACGCAGTATTTT. Translating gives CASSWASGFTDTQYF.

V is TRBV4-3 and J is TRBJ2-1, with a weak D call TRBD1 (6 bases). The CDR3 extends over 16 amino acids. V gave up 0 bases and J gave up 6 bases, with 15 bases separating them. Germline V gene lookup returns CDR1 LGHNA and CDR2 YSLEER. The CDR3, as DNA: TGCGCCAGCAGCCAAGATGTAGGGGGTTCAGGCAATGAGCAGTTCTTC. Translated, it gives CASSQDVGGSGNEQFF.

This clonotype was counted a single time. One end of the junction fails to match germline, which may point to a read error. The V gene is TRBV12-3 or TRBV12-4, the J gene TRBJ2-2, with D possibly matching TRBD2 (5 bases). The CDR3 is 15 residues long. The CDR3 spells CASSPGVDNIGELFF. The CDR3 DNA sequence: TGTGCCAGCAGCCCCGGGGTGGATAACATCGGGGAGCTGTTTTTT.